This T cell receptor beta chain came from a study of identifying expanded T cells in peripheral blood. Concerning this clone itself: Its antigen is not known.

Collection occurred without any documented infections or immune events in donors. TCRdb keeps only in-frame clones here, not all; method: immunoSEQ multiplex PCR. In the table there are approximately 110,000 clones, around 89% of which are singletons. V lost 7 bases and J lost 9, with 13 bases in between. Germline CDR1 MNHEY, CDR2 SMNVEV (reference sequence). This CDR3 spans 12 amino acids. Study observations and caveats: Roughly 1.2 clones differed between technical replicates, versus approximately 17 and 20 over time.

The receptor comes from a person aged 18-70 years in good health. The V and J genes are TRBV27 and TRBJ1-5, with D unclear. The sample taken for sequencing was blood. In DNA, the CDR3 is TGTGCCAGCACTTTTAACCGGGGGCCCCAGCATTTT. Its protein is CASTFNRGPQHF.